This record looks at one TCR beta chain sequence and its context. Its antigen specificity is not known. Base qualities were left out, and no much larger clone turns up one base away. This entry is derived from a study of CD8+ T cells in alopecia areata (dated by TCRdb to the late 2010s). About the full investigation: The treated patients took part in an open-label pilot trial in which moderate-to-severe alopecia areata was treated with oral tofacitinib at 5 to 10 mg twice daily. Tofacitinib was given for 6 to 18 months, followed by 6 months of follow-up off drug to assess delayed response and recurrence. Disease severity in treated patients was measured with the SALT score, which quantifies the percentage of affected scalp surface area. The study used high-throughput TCRbeta sequencing to examine T cell clonal expansion in alopecia areata, in both the C3H/HeJ mouse model and human patients. Scalp tissue and sorted CD4+ and CD8+ peripheral blood T cells from patchy and totalis/universalis alopecia areata patients and from healthy controls were covered by human TCRbeta sequencing. Biopsies were taken from tofacitinib-treated patients at baseline and again at 4 and 24 weeks into treatment, and several of those patients also had a later scalp biopsy. Scalp clonality was compared among normal scalp (n=4), patchy alopecia areata scalp (n=8), and alopecia totalis/universalis scalp (n=8). The RNA source kit depended on sample type: the PAXgene miRNA kit for fixed scalp, the miRNeasy kit for PBMCs, and the RNeasy kit for mouse skin. TCRbeta CDR3 regions were amplified by immunoSEQ multiplex PCR with 35 Vbeta forward and 13 Jbeta reverse primers. The investigation overall reported the following: With tofacitinib, both scalp clonality and the number of expanded CD8+ clones among the top 100 scalp clones went down significantly. Unlike mouse skin, where gammadelta T cells dominate, normal human skin contains resident alphabeta T cells that get sequenced too, which complicates analysis of the scalp TCR repertoire. Many expanded lesional clones persisted in scalp and blood during tofacitinib treatment, which may partly explain relapse after stopping treatment. The treated cohort was small, with a single nonresponder, so links between baseline CD8+ expansion and response need larger studies. TCR sequences shared between patients were less clear than in mice, possibly partly because of HLA diversity in the patient population. Compared with normal scalp, lesional scalp, particularly in alopecia totalis/universalis, had higher clonality and more expanded CD8+ clones, which suggests antigenic drive.

Interpreted using the paper, the time point label stands for: roughly 26 weeks on oral tofacitinib. The sample's treatment or condition label is to be understood as: oral pan-JAK inhibitor, 5-10 mg twice daily. Lesional scalp punch biopsies and peripheral blood were collected from alopecia areata patients. PBMCs were isolated by density centrifugation and stained for CD3, CD4 and CD8, after which CD4+ and CD8+ T cells were sorted on a FACSAria. The germline V gene gives CDR1 as SGHRS and CDR2 as YFSETQ. The CDR3 starts with the cysteine, ends with the phenylalanine, and has 13 residues. Of the read, only the CDR3 DNA is kept; its 39 bases are in frame from base 1. Trimming at the junction amounts to 5 bases on V and 4 bases on J, and the germline ends lie 12 bases apart. The protocol used for the library was the immunoSEQ multiplex PCR assay. For TCR sequencing, RNA was extracted from every sample and reverse transcribed into cDNA to serve as template. First-strand cDNA was synthesized using SuperScript III with a 2:1 mix of oligo-dT and random hexamers. A synthetic immune receptor repertoire was used to gauge amplification bias, and whatever bias remained was removed computationally. Concerning the study's data processing: Raw reads were preprocessed to remove errors, and CDR3 was defined by IMGT conventions from the conserved cysteine to phenylalanine. To get clonality, Shannon entropy was normalized by log2 of the number of productive unique TCRs and the result was subtracted from 1. Scalp TCRbeta sequences were cross-referenced with sorted blood CD4 and CD8 repertoires so that the CD4 or CD8 identity of scalp clones could be inferred. TCRdb provides this immuneACCESS table in a form limited to in-frame rearrangements. Some clones are lacking; in checked studies, under half of them reflect an unresolved V gene, and why the rest are absent is not known. That table supplies the V and J calls and clone size; D and trimming were determined from the DNA. The sample table contains around 160,000 clones; only one count was recorded for 55% to 75% of them. The ten most abundant clones make up about 14% of the sample.

The specimen was CD4+ T cells sorted from blood, collected at week 24, from a patient treated with tofacitinib. This sequence originates from a human donor with alopecia areata. This chain is built from TRBV5-1 and TRBJ1-1, with TRBD1 perhaps the D gene, on 5 matching bases. The bases are TGCGCCAGCAGGGCAGGGTCTGCCACTGAAGCTTTCTTT. It specifies CASRAGSATEAFF.